This TCR beta chain was documented in a study of T cell responses to AZD1222 COVID-19 vaccine. The study's findings and limits: A mostly white British donor set with more females was recruited, and clonal diversity was possibly underestimated. Breadth and depth of Spike-specific TCRs rose after two AZD1222 doses.

The assay was immunoSEQ multiplex PCR, and TCRdb's table has in-frame clones only and misses some. The sample yields 100,000 to 150,000 clones, 90% seen once. CDR1 is ENHRY and CDR2 is SYGVKD in the germline V gene. This CDR3 has 16 amino acids. Trimming left V 5 bases short and J 0 bases short, with 14 bases between. Regarding this clone: Its cognate antigen is unknown.

The source of this sequence is an adult in good health. The rearrangement joins TRBV10-3 to TRBJ1-3, with TRBD1 as a possible D gene (6 bases). The input for sequencing was peripheral blood, taken on day 0 of AZD1222 vaccination. The DNA of the CDR3 is TGTGCCATCAGTCGCGGGCAGGGGTTCTCTGGAAACACCATATATTTT. This codes for CAISRGQGFSGNTIYF.